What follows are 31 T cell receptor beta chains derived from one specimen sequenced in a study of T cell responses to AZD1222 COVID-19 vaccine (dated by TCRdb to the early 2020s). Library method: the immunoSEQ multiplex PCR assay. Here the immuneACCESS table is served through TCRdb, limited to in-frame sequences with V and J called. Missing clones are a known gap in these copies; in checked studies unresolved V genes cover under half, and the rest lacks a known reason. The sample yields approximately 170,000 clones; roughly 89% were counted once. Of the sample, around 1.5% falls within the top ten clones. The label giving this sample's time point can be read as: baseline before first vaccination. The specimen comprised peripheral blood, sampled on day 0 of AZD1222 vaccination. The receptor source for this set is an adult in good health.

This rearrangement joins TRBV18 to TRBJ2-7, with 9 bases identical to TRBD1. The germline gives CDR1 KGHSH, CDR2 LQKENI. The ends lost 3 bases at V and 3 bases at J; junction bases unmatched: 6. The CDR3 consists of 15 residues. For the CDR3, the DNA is TGTGCCAGCTCACCGGCGACAGGGGGGAACTACGAGCAGTACTTC. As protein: CASSPATGGNYEQYF.

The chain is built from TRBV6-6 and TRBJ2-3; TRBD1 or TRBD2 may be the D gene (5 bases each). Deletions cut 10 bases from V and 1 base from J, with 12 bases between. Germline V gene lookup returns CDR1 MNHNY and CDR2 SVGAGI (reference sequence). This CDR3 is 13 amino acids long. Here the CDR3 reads CAIRGLGTDTQYF. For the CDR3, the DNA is TGTGCCATCCGGGGCCTTGGCACAGATACGCAGTATTTT.

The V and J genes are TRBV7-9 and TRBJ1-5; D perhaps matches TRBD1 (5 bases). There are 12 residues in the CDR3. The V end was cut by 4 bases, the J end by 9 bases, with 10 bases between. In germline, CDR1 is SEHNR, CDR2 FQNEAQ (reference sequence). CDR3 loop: CASSSTGLPQHF. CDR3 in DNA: TGTGCCAGCAGCTCCACAGGCTTGCCCCAGCATTTT. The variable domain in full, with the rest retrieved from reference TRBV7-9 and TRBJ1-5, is DTGVSQNPRHKITKRGQNVTFRCDPISEHNRLYWYRQTLGQGPEFLTYFQNEAQLEKSRLLSDRFSAERPKGSFSTLEIQRTEQGDSAMYLCASSSTGLPQHFGDGTRLSIL.

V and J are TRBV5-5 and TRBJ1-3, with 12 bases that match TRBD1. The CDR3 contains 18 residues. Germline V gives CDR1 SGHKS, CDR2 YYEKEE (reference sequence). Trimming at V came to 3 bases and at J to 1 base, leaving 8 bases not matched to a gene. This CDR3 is CASSSGTGGEISGNTIYF. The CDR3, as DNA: TGTGCCAGCAGCTCCGGGACAGGGGGCGAAATTTCTGGAAACACCATATATTTT.

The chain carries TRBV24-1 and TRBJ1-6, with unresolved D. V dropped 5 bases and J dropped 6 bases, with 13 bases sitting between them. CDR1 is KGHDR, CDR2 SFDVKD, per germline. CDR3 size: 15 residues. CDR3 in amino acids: CATSGTDPINSPLHF. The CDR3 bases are TGTGCCACCAGTGGGACTGATCCAATTAATTCACCCCTCCACTTT.

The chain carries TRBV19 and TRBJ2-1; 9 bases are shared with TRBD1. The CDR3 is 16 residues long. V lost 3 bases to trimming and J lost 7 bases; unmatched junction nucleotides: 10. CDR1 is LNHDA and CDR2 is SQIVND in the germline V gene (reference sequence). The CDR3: CASSIPPGTGSNEQFF. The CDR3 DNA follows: TGTGCCAGTAGTATCCCTCCCGGGACAGGGAGTAATGAGCAGTTCTTC.

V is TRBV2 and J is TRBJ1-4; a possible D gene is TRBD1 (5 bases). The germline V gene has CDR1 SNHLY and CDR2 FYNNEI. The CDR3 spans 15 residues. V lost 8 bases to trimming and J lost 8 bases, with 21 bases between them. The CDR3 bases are TGTGCCAGCCTGAGATACCCGGGACGAATCGAAAAACTGTTTTTT. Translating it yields CASLRYPGRIEKLFF.

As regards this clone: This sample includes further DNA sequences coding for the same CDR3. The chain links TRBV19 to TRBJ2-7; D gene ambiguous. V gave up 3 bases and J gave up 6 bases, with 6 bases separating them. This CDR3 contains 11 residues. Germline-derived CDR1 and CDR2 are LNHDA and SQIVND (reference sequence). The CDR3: CASSIFGEQYF. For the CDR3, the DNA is TGTGCCAGTAGTATTTTCGGCGAGCAGTACTTC.

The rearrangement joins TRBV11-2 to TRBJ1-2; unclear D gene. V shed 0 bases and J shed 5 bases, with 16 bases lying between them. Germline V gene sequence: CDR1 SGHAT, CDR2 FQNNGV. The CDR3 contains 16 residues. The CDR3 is CASSLDSPPIMYGYTF. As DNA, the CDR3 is TGTGCCAGCAGCTTAGATTCCCCCCCAATTATGTATGGCTACACCTTC.

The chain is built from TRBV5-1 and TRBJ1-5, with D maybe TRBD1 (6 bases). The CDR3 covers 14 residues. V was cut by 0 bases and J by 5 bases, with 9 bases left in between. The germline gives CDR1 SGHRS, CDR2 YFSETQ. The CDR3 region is CASSLGEGDQPQHF. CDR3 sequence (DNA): TGCGCCAGCAGCTTGGGGGAGGGGGATCAGCCCCAGCATTTT.

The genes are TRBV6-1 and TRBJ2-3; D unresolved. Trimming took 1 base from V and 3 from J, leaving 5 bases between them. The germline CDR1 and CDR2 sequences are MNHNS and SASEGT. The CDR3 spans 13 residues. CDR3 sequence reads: CASSEVYTDTQYF. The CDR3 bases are TGTGCCAGCAGTGAAGTTTATACAGATACGCAGTATTTT.

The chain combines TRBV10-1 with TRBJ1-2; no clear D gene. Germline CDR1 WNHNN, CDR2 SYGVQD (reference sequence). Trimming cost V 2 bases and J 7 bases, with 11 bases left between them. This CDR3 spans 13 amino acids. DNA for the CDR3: TGCGCCAGCAGTGAGAATGGCAAATTTGGCTACACCTTC. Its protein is CASSENGKFGYTF.

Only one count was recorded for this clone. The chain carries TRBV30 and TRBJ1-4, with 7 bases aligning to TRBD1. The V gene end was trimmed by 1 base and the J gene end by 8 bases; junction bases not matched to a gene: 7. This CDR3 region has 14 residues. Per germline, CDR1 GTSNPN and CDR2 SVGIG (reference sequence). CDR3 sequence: CAWSESTGEEKLFF. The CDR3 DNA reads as TGTGCCTGGAGTGAGAGTACAGGGGAGGAAAAACTGTTTTTT.

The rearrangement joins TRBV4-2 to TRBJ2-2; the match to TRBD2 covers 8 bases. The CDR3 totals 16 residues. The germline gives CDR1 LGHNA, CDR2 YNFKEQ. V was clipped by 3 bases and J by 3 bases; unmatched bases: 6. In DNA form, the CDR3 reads TGTGCCAGCAGCCATGTAAGGACTAGCTACACCGGGGAGCTGTTTTTT. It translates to CASSHVRTSYTGELFF.

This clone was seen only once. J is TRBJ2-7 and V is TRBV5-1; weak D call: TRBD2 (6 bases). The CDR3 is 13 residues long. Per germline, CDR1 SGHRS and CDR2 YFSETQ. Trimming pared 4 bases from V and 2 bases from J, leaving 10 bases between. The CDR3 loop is CASSPGGPYEQYF. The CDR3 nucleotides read TGCGCCAGCAGCCCCGGGGGTCCCTACGAGCAGTACTTC.

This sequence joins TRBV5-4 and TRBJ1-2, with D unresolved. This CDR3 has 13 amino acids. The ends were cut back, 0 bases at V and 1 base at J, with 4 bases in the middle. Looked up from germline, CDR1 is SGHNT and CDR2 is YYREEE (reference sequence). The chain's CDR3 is CASSLDSNYGYTF. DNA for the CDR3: TGTGCCAGCAGCTTGGACAGTAACTATGGCTACACCTTC.

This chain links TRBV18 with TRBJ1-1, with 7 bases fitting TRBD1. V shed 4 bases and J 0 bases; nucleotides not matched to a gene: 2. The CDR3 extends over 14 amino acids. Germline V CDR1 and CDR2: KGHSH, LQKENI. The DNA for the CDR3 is TGTGCCAGCTCACAACAGGGGATGAACACTGAAGCTTTCTTT. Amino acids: CASSQQGMNTEAFF.

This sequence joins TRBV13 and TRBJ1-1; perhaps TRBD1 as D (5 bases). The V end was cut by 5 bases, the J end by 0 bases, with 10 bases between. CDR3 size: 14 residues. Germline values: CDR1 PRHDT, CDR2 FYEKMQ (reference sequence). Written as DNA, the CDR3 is TGTGCCAGCAGCCCCCCGACAGTGAACACTGAAGCTTTCTTT. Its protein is CASSPPTVNTEAFF.

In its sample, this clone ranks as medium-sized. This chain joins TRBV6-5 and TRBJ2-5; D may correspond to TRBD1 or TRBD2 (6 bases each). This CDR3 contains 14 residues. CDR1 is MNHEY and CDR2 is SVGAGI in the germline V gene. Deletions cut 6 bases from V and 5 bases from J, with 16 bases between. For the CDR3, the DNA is TGTGCCAGCAGGCGGGGACAACGACGGGAGACCCAGTACTTC. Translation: CASRRGQRRETQYF.

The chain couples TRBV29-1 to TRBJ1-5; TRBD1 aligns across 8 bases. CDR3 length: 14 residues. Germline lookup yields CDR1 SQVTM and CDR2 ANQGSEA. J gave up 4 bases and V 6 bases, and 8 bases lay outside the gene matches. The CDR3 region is CSVRGQGPNQPQHF. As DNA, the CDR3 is TGCAGCGTCCGCGGACAGGGCCCAAATCAGCCCCAGCATTTT.

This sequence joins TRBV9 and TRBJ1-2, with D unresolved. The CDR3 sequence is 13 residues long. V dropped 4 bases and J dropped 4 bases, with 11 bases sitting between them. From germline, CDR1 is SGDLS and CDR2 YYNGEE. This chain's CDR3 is CASSSSGGYGYTF. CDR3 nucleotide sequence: TGTGCCAGCAGCTCTTCTGGAGGCTATGGCTACACCTTC.

This CDR3 is CASSQPPAYEQYF. In DNA form, the CDR3 reads TGTGCCAGCAGCCAACCCCCCGCCTACGAGCAGTACTTC. The V gene is TRBV11-2, the J gene TRBJ2-7; D not resolved. This CDR3 has 13 amino acids. The germline gives CDR1 SGHAT, CDR2 FQNNGV. V was pared by 5 bases and J by 2 bases, with 10 bases between.

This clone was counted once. The CDR3 region is CASSPQTDTQYF. CDR3 coding DNA: TGTGCCAGCTCACCACAGACAGATACGCAGTATTTT. The J gene is TRBJ2-3, the V gene TRBV18; D ambiguous. The CDR3 length is 12 residues. Deletions cut 1 base from V and 3 bases from J, with 2 bases between. The germline CDR1 and CDR2 sequences are KGHSH and LQKENI.

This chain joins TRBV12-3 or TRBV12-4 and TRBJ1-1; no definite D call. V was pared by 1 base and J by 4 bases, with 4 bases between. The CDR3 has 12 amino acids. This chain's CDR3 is CASSLGLTEAFF. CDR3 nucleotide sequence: TGTGCCAGCAGTTTAGGACTCACTGAAGCTTTCTTT.

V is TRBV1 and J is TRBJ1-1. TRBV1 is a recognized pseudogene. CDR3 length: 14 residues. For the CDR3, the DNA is TGCACCAGCAGCCAAGATTGGTGCCTTCTTGAAGCTTTCTTT. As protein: CTSSQDWCLLEAFF.

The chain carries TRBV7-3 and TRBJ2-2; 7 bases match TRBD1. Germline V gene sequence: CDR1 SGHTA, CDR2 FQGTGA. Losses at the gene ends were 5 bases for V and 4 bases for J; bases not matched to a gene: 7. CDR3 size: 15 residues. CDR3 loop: CASSIQRTGTGELFF. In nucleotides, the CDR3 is TGTGCCAGCAGCATTCAGCGGACAGGCACCGGGGAGCTGTTTTTT.

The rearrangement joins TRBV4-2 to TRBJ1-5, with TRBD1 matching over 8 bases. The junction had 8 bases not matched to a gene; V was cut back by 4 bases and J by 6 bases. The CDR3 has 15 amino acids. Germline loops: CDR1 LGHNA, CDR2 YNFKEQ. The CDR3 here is CASSREDRERQPQHF. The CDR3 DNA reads TGTGCCAGCAGCCGAGAGGACAGGGAACGTCAGCCCCAGCATTTT.

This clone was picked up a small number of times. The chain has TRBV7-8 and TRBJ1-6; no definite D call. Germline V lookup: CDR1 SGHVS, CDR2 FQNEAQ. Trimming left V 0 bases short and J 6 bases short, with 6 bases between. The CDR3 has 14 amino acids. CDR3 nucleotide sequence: TGTGCCAGCAGCTTAGCAGGGATTAATTCACCCCTCCACTTT. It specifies CASSLAGINSPLHF.

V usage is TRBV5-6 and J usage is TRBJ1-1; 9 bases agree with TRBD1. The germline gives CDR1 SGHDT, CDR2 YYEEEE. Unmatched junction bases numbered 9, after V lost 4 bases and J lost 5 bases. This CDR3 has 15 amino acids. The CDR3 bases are TGTGCCAGCAGCCCCGGACAGGGGAGGTGGACTGAAGCTTTCTTT. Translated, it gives CASSPGQGRWTEAFF. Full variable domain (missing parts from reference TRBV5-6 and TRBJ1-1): DAGVTQSPTHLIKTRGQQVTLRCSPKSGHDTVSWYQQALGQGPQFIFQYYEEEERQRGNFPDRFSGHQFPNYSSELNVNALLLGDSALYLCASSPGQGRWTEAFFGQGTRLTVV.

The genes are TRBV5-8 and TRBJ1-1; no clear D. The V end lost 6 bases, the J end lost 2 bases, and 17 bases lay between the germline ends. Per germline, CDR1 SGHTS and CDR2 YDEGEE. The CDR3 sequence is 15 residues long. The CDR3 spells CASTPGGQINTEAFF. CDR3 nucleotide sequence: TGTGCCAGCACCCCCGGTGGGCAGATAAACACTGAAGCTTTCTTT. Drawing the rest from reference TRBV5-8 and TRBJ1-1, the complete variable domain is EAGVTQSPTHLIKTRGQQATLRCSPISGHTSVYWYQQALGLGLQFLLWYDEGEERNRGNFPPRFSGRQFPNYSSELNVNALELEDSALYLCASTPGGQINTEAFFGQGTRLTVV.

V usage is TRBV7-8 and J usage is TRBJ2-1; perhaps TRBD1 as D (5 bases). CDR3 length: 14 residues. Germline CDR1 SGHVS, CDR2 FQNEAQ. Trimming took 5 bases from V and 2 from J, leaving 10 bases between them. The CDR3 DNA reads TGTGCCAGCAGCCTGACGACAGCCTACAATGAGCAGTTCTTC. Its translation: CASSLTTAYNEQFF. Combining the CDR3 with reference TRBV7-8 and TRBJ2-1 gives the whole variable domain GAGVSQSPRYKVAKRGQDVALRCDPISGHVSLFWYQQALGQGPEFLTYFQNEAQLDKSGLPSDRFFAERPEGSVSTLKIQRTQQEDSAVYLCASSLTTAYNEQFFGPGTRLTVL.